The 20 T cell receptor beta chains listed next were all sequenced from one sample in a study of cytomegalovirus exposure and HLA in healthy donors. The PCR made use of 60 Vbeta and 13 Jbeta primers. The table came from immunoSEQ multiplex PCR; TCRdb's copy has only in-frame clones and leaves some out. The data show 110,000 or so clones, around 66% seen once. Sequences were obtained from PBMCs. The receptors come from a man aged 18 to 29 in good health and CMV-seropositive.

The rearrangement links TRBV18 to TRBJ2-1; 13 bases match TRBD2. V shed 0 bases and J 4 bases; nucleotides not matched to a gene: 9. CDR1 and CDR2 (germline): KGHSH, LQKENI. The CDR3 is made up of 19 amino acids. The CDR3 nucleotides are TGTGCCAGCTCACCACCCTGGACTAGCGGGGGACGGCTATACAATGAGCAGTTCTTC. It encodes CASSPPWTSGGRLYNEQFF.

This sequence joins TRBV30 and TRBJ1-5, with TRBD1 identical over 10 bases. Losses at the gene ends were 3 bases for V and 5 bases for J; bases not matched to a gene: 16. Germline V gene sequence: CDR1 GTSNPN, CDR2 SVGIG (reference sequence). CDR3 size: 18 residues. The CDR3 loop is CAWRDQEPRDRGHQPQHF. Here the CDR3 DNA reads TGTGCCTGGAGGGATCAGGAGCCCCGGGACAGGGGACATCAGCCCCAGCATTTT.

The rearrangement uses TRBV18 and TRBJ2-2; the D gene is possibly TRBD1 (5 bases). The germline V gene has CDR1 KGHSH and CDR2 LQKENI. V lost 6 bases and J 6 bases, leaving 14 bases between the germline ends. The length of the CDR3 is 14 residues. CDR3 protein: CASSQGTNPGELFF. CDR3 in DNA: TGTGCCAGCTCGCAGGGTACGAATCCCGGGGAGCTGTTTTTT.

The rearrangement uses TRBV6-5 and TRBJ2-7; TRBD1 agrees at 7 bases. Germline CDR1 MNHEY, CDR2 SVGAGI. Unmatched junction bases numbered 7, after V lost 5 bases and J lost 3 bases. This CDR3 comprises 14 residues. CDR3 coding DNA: TGTGCCAGCAGTCCTCAGGGGGTAGACTACGAGCAGTACTTC. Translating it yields CASSPQGVDYEQYF.

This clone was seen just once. The CDR3 sequence: CASSFPAGGRGEQFF. Written as DNA, the CDR3 is TGTGCCAGCAGCTTCCCCGCGGGGGGTCGCGGTGAGCAGTTCTTC. The chain couples TRBV5-4 to TRBJ2-1, with TRBD2 matching 8 bases. J was trimmed by 9 bases and V by 2 bases; bases with no gene match: 10. This CDR3 is 15 amino acids long. Germline loops: CDR1 SGHNT, CDR2 YYREEE (reference sequence).

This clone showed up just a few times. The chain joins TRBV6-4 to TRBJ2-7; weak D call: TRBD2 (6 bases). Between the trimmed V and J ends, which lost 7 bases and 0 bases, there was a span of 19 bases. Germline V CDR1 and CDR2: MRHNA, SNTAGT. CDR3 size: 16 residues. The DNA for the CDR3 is TGTGCCAGCATAAAAGTCTCGGGGGACGGCTCCTACGAGCAGTACTTC. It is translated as CASIKVSGDGSYEQYF.

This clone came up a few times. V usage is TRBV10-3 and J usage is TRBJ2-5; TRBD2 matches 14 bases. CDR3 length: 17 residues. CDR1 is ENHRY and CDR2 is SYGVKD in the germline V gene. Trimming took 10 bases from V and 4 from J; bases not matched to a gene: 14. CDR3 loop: CATTLGPTSGGGETQYF. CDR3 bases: TGTGCCACCACACTCGGGCCGACTAGCGGGGGGGGAGAGACCCAGTACTTC.

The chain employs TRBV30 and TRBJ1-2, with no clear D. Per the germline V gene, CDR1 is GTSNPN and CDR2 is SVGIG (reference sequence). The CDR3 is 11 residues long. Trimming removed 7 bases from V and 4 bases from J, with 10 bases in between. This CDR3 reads CASPASYGYTF. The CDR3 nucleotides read TGTGCCTCTCCAGCTAGCTATGGCTACACCTTC.

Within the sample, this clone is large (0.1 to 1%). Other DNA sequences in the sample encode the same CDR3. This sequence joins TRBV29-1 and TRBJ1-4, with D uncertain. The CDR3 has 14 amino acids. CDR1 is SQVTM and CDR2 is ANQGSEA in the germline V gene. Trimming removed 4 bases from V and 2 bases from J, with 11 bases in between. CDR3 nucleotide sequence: TGCAGCGTTGGCTACGCGGGTACTAATGAAAAACTGTTTTTT. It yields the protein CSVGYAGTNEKLFF.

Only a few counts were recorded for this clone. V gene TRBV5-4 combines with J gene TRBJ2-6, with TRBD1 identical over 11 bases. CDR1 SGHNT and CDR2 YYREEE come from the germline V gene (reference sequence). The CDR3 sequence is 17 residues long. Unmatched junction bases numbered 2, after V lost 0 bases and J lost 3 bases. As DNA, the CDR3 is TGTGCCAGCAGCTTGGGGACAGGGGGCATTGGGGCCAACGTCCTGACTTTC. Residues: CASSLGTGGIGANVLTF.

CDR3 coding DNA: TGTGCCAGCAGCGCCCGCCTTCCGGTAATCTCCTATGGCTACACCTTC. This translates into CASSARLPVISYGYTF. The genes are TRBV9 and TRBJ1-2; D is undetermined. Trimming took 3 bases from V and 4 from J, leaving 19 bases between them. CDR1 SGDLS and CDR2 YYNGEE come from the germline V gene. There are 16 residues in the CDR3.

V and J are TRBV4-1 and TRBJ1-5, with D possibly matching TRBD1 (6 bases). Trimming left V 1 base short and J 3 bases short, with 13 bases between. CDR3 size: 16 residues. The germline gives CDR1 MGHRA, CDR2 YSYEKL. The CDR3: CASSQVAGASNQPQHF. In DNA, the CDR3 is TGCGCCAGCAGCCAAGTTGCAGGGGCCTCCAATCAGCCCCAGCATTTT.

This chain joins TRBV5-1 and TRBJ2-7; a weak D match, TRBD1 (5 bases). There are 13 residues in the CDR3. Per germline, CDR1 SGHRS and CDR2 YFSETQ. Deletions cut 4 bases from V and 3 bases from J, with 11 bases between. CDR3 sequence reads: CASSGASLYEQYF. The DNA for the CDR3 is TGCGCCAGCAGCGGGGCAAGTCTCTACGAGCAGTACTTC.

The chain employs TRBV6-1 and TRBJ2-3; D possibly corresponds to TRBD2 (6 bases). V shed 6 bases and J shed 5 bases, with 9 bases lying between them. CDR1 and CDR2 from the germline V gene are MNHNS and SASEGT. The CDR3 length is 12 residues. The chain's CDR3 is CASRDYRDTQYF. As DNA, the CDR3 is TGTGCCAGCAGGGACTACCGAGATACGCAGTATTTT.

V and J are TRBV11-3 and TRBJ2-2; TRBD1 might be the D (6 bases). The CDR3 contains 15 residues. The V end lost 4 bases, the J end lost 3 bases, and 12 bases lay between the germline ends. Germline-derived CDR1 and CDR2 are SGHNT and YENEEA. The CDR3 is CASSSRTAYTGELFF. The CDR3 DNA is TGTGCCAGCAGCTCTCGGACAGCTTACACCGGGGAGCTGTTTTTT. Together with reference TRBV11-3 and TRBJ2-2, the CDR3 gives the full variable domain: EAGVVQSPRYKIIEKKQPVAFWCNPISGHNTLYWYLQNLGQGPELLIRYENEEAVDDSQLPKDRFSAERLKGVDSTLKIQPAELGDSAVYLCASSSRTAYTGELFFGEGSRLTVL.

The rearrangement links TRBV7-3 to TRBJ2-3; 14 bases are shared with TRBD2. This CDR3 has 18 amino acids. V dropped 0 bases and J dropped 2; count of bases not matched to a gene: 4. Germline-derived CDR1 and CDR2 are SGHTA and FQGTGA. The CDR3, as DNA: TGTGCCAGCAGCTTAACAGGGACTAGCGGGGGCTCCACAGATACGCAGTATTTT. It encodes CASSLTGTSGGSTDTQYF. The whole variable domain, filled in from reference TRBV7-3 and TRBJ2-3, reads GAGVSQTPSNKVTEKGKYVELRCDPISGHTALYWYRQSLGQGPEFLIYFQGTGAADDSGLPNDRFFAVRPEGSVSTLKIQRTERGDSAVYLCASSLTGTSGGSTDTQYFGPGTRLTVL.

The CDR3 protein is CASSVWGGNQPQHF. DNA of the CDR3: TGCGCCAGCAGTGTTTGGGGAGGGAATCAGCCCCAGCATTTT. This chain connects TRBV10-1 to TRBJ1-5; unclear D gene. Trimming removed 4 bases from V and 4 bases from J, with 11 bases in between. Germline V CDR1 and CDR2: WNHNN, SYGVQD (reference sequence). The CDR3 has 14 amino acids.

This chain's CDR3 is CASSWGRTGGKLDYEQYF. Here the CDR3 DNA reads TGCGCCAGCAGCTGGGGCAGGACAGGGGGCAAACTTGACTACGAGCAGTACTTC. The gene calls are TRBV5-1 and TRBJ2-7, with 11 positions matching TRBD1. Trimming at V came to 3 bases and at J to 3 bases, leaving 14 bases not matched to a gene. The CDR3 spans 18 residues. Germline CDR1 SGHRS, CDR2 YFSETQ.

The CDR3 sequence: CASSLGQGQETQYF. Here the CDR3 DNA reads TGCGCCAGCAGCTTGGGACAGGGCCAAGAGACCCAGTACTTC. This chain connects TRBV5-1 to TRBJ2-5, with 7 nucleotides matching TRBD1. The germline V gene has CDR1 SGHRS and CDR2 YFSETQ. The junction had 0 bases not matched to a gene; V was cut back by 0 bases and J by 1 base. The CDR3 sequence is 14 residues long.

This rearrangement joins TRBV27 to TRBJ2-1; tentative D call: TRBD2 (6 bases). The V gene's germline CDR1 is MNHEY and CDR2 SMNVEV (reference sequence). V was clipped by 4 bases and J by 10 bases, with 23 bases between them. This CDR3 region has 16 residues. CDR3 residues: CASSSSWDSLTREQFF. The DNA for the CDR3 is TGTGCCAGCAGTTCAAGTTGGGACTCCCTTACAAGGGAGCAGTTCTTC.